This entry lists 9 T cell receptor beta chains sequenced from one sample in a study of cytomegalovirus exposure and HLA in healthy donors. TCRdb keeps only in-frame clones here, not all; method: immunoSEQ multiplex PCR. The table has 120,000 to 150,000 clones, approximately 91% seen once. Sequencing used PBMCs. Every receptor here comes from a man aged 18 to 30 in good health and CMV-seronegative.

This chain joins TRBV6-5 and TRBJ1-1; D call uncertain. The V end was cut by 2 bases, the J end by 1 base, with 11 bases between. The CDR3 is made up of 15 amino acids. Germline loops: CDR1 MNHEY, CDR2 SVGAGI. The CDR3 region has the DNA TGTGCCAGCAGTTACAGCAGGAACCAGAACACTGAAGCTTTCTTT. Its protein is CASSYSRNQNTEAFF.

The gene calls are TRBV7-2 and TRBJ1-4; a weak D match, TRBD1 (6 bases). The length of the CDR3 is 16 residues. V gave up 1 base and J gave up 3 bases, with 12 bases separating them. Germline V gene data show CDR1 as SGHTA and CDR2 as FQGNSA. The CDR3 DNA reads as TGTGCCAGCAGCTTAGACCCAGGGGCGGCTAATGAAAAACTGTTTTTT. This encodes CASSLDPGAANEKLFF. The full variable domain, with the rest looked up from reference TRBV7-2 and TRBJ1-4, is GAGVSQSPSNKVTEKGKDVELRCDPISGHTALYWYRQSLGQGLEFLIYFQGNSAPDKSGLPSDRFSAERTGGSVSTLTIQRTQQEDSAVYLCASSLDPGAANEKLFFGSGTQLSVL.

The gene calls are TRBV7-2 and TRBJ2-1; TRBD2 matches at 9 bases. From germline, CDR1 is SGHTA and CDR2 FQGNSA. With V trimmed by 0 bases and J by 4 bases, 7 bases remained unmatched. CDR3 length equals 17 residues. The CDR3 loop reads CASSLAGQAGGYNEQFF. DNA for the CDR3: TGTGCCAGCAGCTTAGCCGGTCAAGCGGGGGGATACAATGAGCAGTTCTTC.

The chain combines TRBV7-3 with TRBJ2-1, with TRBD1 as a possible D gene (6 bases). Germline V gene lookup returns CDR1 SGHTA and CDR2 FQGTGA. The CDR3 has 13 residues. Trimming took off 5 bases at V and 5 bases at J, with 10 bases between the two ends. The CDR3 coding sequence is TGTGCCAGCAGCACCGACAGGAACAATGAGCAGTTCTTC. As protein: CASSTDRNNEQFF.

The chain couples TRBV5-6 to TRBJ2-7, with TRBD2 matching over 7 bases. Germline CDR1 is SGHDT and CDR2 is YYEEEE. V trimming: 3 bases; J trimming: 7 bases; junction bases outside the gene matches: 4. The CDR3 extends over 12 amino acids. CDR3 nucleotides: TGTGCCAGCAGCTCGGGGGGATTTGAGCAGTACTTC. Encoded protein: CASSSGGFEQYF.

This sequence joins TRBV2 and TRBJ2-7, with D perhaps matching TRBD1 (6 bases). V was trimmed by 4 bases and J by 1 base, leaving 11 bases between them. CDR3 length: 14 residues. Germline CDR1 reads SNHLY; CDR2 reads FYNNEI. CDR3: CASSGGQGSYEQYV. The CDR3 nucleotides are TGTGCCAGCAGTGGGGGGCAGGGATCCTACGAGCAGTACGTC.

The V call is TRBV2, the J call TRBJ2-5; the match to TRBD2 covers 8 bases. In germline, CDR1 is SNHLY, CDR2 FYNNEI. With V trimmed by 3 bases and J by 5 bases, 8 bases remained unmatched. This CDR3 contains 15 residues. CDR3 amino acids: CASSEIGGEVETQYF. CDR3 nucleotide sequence: TGTGCCAGCAGTGAGATCGGGGGGGAAGTCGAGACCCAGTACTTC.

V is TRBV18 and J is TRBJ1-4; no definite D call. V was shortened by 4 bases and J by 1 base, with 7 bases between the two germline ends. The CDR3 is 14 amino acids. Germline-derived CDR1 and CDR2 are KGHSH and LQKENI. CDR3 protein: CASSQSQTNEKLFF. CDR3 nucleotide sequence: TGTGCCAGCTCACAGAGCCAAACTAATGAAAAACTGTTTTTT.

The rearrangement joins TRBV2 to TRBJ2-1; 10 positions match TRBD2. CDR1 is SNHLY, CDR2 FYNNEI, per germline. There are 18 residues in the CDR3. V lost 8 bases and J lost 0; bases outside the gene matches: 13. The CDR3 DNA reads TGTGCCAGCGACATTACCCGAGCGGGAGGGAGCTCCTACAATGAGCAGTTCTTC. The encoded protein is CASDITRAGGSSYNEQFF.